Listed below are T cell receptor beta chains from one sample, sequenced in a study of shared clonotypes between healthy human individuals. Libraries were prepared by immunoSEQ multiplex PCR; TCRdb keeps only in-frame clonotypes and omits some of them. The sample lists 1,400,000 or so clones; about 98.5% were seen once. Specimen: naive CD4+ T cells sorted from blood. These receptors originate from a man aged 25-40 years in good health. Both conserved end residues are part of each CDR3. The D gene is left open where the match is weak. Not every row has a clone size; where given, it reads once, few, many or a size class.

J | V | D | size | length | DNA | CDR3
TRBJ2-3 | TRBV29-1 | TRBD1 | . | 15 | TGCAGCGTTAGCCCCGGACAGGGTCTACCAGATACGCAGTATTTT | CSVSPGQGLPDTQYF
TRBJ1-1 | TRBV28 | . | . | 14 | TGTGCCAGCAGTTTGGCAGCCGTTAACACTGAAGCTTTCTTT | CASSLAAVNTEAFF
TRBJ2-5 | TRBV27 | TRBD2 | . | 16 | TGTGCCAGCAGTTCGATGGGACTAGCGGGAGAAGAGACCCAGTACTTC | CASSSMGLAGEETQYF
TRBJ2-3 | TRBV5-1 | . | . | 16 | TGCGCCAGCAGCTTGGTAGGGGTAGAGTTCACAGATACGCAGTATTTT | CASSLVGVEFTDTQYF
TRBJ2-1 | TRBV11-2 | . | . | 15 | TGTGCCAGCAACCTACAGGGCCTACCCTACAATGAGCAGTTCTTC | CASNLQGLPYNEQFF
TRBJ1-5 | TRBV5-8 | . | . | 19 | TGTGCCAGCAGCTTGACAGGGATCGGGCCTGAGAGTAGCAATCAGCCCCAGCATTTT | CASSLTGIGPESSNQPQHF
TRBJ2-3 | TRBV7-9 | . | . | 15 | TGTGCCAGCAGCCTCCTTAGCCGATACACAGATACGCAGTATTTT | CASSLLSRYTDTQYF
TRBJ2-1 | TRBV30 | . | . | 15 | TGTGCCTGGACCCTCACTCGGGGGCAATTCAATGAGCAGTTCTTC | CAWTLTRGQFNEQFF
TRBJ2-1 | TRBV9 | . | . | 15 | TGTGCCAGCAGCGTATTTCACAGCTCCTACAATGAGCAGTTCTTC | CASSVFHSSYNEQFF
TRBJ2-3 | TRBV6-5 | . | . | 14 | TGTGCCAGCAGCCCCGGGCGGTACACAGATACGCAGTATTTT | CASSPGRYTDTQYF
TRBJ2-1 | TRBV7-9 | . | . | 16 | TGTGCCAGCAGCTTAGGCCTAGCTCTACGGGGCAATGAGCAGTTCTTC | CASSLGLALRGNEQFF
TRBJ2-4 | TRBV28 | . | . | 18 | TGTGCCAGCAGTTTTATTTTGGGATCTGGATTAGCCAAAAACATTCAGTACTTC | CASSFILGSGLAKNIQYF
TRBJ2-2 | TRBV5-1 | . | . | 15 | TGCGCCAGCAGCTCATCCGGGGCGTACACCGGGGAGCTGTTTTTT | CASSSSGAYTGELFF
TRBJ1-5 | TRBV19 | TRBD1 | . | 14 | TGTGCCAGTAGCAGGACAGGGGCCGATCAGCCCCAGCATTTT | CASSRTGADQPQHF
TRBJ2-3 | TRBV28 | . | . | 12 | TGTGCCAGCAGCGTAGGCACAGATACGCAGTATTTT | CASSVGTDTQYF
TRBJ1-1 | TRBV18 | TRBD1 | . | 15 | TGTGCCAGCTCACCACGGGAGACAGGGCCCACTGAAGCTTTCTTT | CASSPRETGPTEAFF
TRBJ2-5 | TRBV25-1 | . | . | 15 | TGTGCCAGCAGTGAAGGTCAGGGTATAGGAGAGACCCAGTACTTC | CASSEGQGIGETQYF
TRBJ2-7 | TRBV28 | TRBD2 | once | 13 | TGTGCCAGCAGGTGGACTAGCGGTTACGAGCAGTACTTC | CASRWTSGYEQYF